The T cell receptor beta chain under discussion was sequenced for a study of identical twins (dated by TCRdb to 2016 to 2018). In terms of the full investigation: To test whether fetal clonotypes persist, the study used deep sequencing on TCR alpha and beta repertoires from monozygotic twins, unrelated adults of various ages, and cord blood. Replicate twin experiments were performed at different times using different library preparation protocols to rule out contamination. Paper-wide results and their limitations: Fewer insertions were carried by abundant cord blood beta clonotypes, a similar but weaker trend appeared in young adult naive repertoires, and no such trend appeared in memory repertoires. In beta out-of-frame sequences, excess twin sharing was weaker, because having fewer shared sequences lowered the signal-to-noise ratio. In monozygotic twins, out-of-frame TCR alpha sharing was systematically underestimated by recombination models, although the models agreed with sharing between unrelated individuals. Invariant T cells such as MAIT and iNKT could partly confound zero-insertion analyses, although diverse VJ usage argued against such confounding for most clonotypes. Because the same donors could not be followed over many years, conclusions were based on cross-sectional statistical analysis. Compared with coincidental sharing between unrelated individuals, out-of-frame TCR alpha sequences shared between twins had an excess of sequences with low generation probability.

Counted from cysteine to phenylalanine, this CDR3 has 12 amino acids. Left in the record is the CDR3 DNA by itself, 36 bases read in frame from the first base. Sequences DFQATT (CDR1) and SNEGSKA (CDR2) are obtained from the germline V gene (reference sequence). Ends trimmed: V by 6 bases, J by 10 bases; bases unmatched to a gene: 9. As concerns this clonotype: It has no known antigen specificity. Per-base qualities were not stored, and no clone one base away is much larger.

Only healthy Caucasian donors were included. The method behind the library was 5' RACE. Sequencing used an Illumina HiSeq 2000. Template switching introduced a universal primer binding site; the final cDNA contained a unique molecular identifier, enabling accurate counting of TCR cDNA molecules. Specific primers in the conserved constant-segment region were used to synthesize first-strand cDNA for TCR alpha and beta chains. Each cDNA library was double barcoded, with a SMART-Mk sample barcode plus Illumina barcodes, to control for contamination. Two successive PCR steps introduced TruSeq adapter sequences along with Illumina sample barcodes. The TCR alpha and beta cDNA libraries were sequenced on the Illumina HiSeq platform using custom primers. On the study's bioinformatics: Raw reads were processed with MiGEC to extract unique molecular identifiers, and MiXCR was used to determine CDR3 positions. Recombination models were inferred per individual with the repgenHMM and IGoR tools using an EM algorithm. The tcR package in R was used for shared clonotype analysis, with sharing normalized by the product of cloneset sizes. Out-of-frame nonproductive sequences were analyzed to study raw recombination free of thymic and clonal selection effects. TCRdb reprocessing: public reads trimmed at Q25 with fastp, clones called with MiXCR, in-frame beta chains kept. Records with the same CDR3 protein are collapsed into one entry carrying the most frequent genes and DNA. TCRdb, not the original authors, processed these V and J calls. This sample holds around 1.7 million distinct CDR3 sequences; around a third were observed only once. The top ten constitute about 0.25% of the sample.

Sequencing was carried out using cord blood. This receptor was obtained from a newborn girl in good health. The chain uses TRBV20-1 and TRBJ2-1, with 7 bases matching TRBD2. The nucleotide sequence is TGCAGTGCGGGGGGGAACCCCTTGGAGCAGTTCTTC. Translated, this gives CSAGGNPLEQFF.